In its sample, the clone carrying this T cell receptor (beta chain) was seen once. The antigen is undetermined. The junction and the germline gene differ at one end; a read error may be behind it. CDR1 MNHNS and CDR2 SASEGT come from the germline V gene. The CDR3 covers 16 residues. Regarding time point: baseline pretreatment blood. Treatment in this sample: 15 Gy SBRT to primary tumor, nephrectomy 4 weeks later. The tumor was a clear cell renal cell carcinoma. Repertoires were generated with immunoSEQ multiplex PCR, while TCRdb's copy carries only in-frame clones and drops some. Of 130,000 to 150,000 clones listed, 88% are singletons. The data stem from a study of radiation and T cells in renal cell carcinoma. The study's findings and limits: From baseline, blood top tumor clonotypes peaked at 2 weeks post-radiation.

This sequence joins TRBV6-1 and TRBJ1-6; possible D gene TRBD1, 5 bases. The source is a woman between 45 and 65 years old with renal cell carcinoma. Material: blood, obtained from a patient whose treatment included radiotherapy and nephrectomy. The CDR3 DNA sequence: TGTGCCAGCAGCGAAGGGACTTTCAGGCGGAATTCACCCCTCCACTTT. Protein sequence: CASSEGTFRRNSPLHF.